This T cell receptor (beta chain) was captured by sequencing in a study of blood T cells in healthy people across ages. The use of a sample-barcoded 5' primer and a J-beta primer mix characterized a second PCR of roughly 7 to 11 cycles. TCRdb called the 5' RACE reads again in MiXCR, with one record for every CDR3 protein. Altogether 700,000 to 850,000 distinct CDR3 sequences are present, about 48% being singletons, with the ten largest covering approximately 40%. J was trimmed by 3 bases and V by 6 bases; bases with no gene match: 3. CDR3 length equals 13 residues. CDR1 and CDR2 (germline): MNHNY, SVGAGI (reference sequence). This clonotype was detected many times.

This receptor was identified in an elderly man in good health. Sequencing was done on a sample of blood. The chain carries TRBV6-6 and TRBJ2-3; 7 nucleotides align to TRBD2. In DNA form, the CDR3 reads TGTGCCAGCAGGGCTAGCGGTACAGATACGCAGTATTTT. It is translated as CASRASGTDTQYF.